The T cell receptor (beta chain) under discussion was sequenced for a study of early T cells in non-severe SARS-CoV-2 infection. Study context: The authors sequenced bulk RNA from unsorted whole blood, leaving chains unpaired.

The library protocol tagged individual cDNA molecules with unique molecular identifiers. Via MiXCR, TCRdb re-called the 5' RACE reads, giving one row per CDR3 protein. Among 55,000 to 80,000 distinct CDR3 sequences listed, over 9.5% were seen once. Study findings and constraints: In VDJdb matching, anti-spike CD8 responses were favored while private and CD4 specificities went missing.

Germline CDR1 is SGHAT and CDR2 is FQNNGV. The CDR3 sequence is 16 residues long. V gave up 2 bases and J gave up 6 bases, with 20 bases separating them. Only a few counts were recorded for this clonotype. Antigen: not known. The sample was whole blood, taken at baseline. The receptor was isolated from an adult who was a healthcare worker with PCR-confirmed SARS-CoV-2 infection or an uninfected control (not recorded which). This chain joins TRBV11-2 and TRBJ2-7; no firm D call. This chain's CDR3 is CASSLKSNLDPSEQYF. The CDR3 DNA is TGTGCCAGCAGCTTAAAAAGTAACTTGGATCCCTCCGAGCAGTACTTC.